This TCR beta chain stems from a study of vaccination effects on CD4 cells after COVID-19. Note on this clone: Its antigen remains unknown.

Produced via immunoSEQ multiplex PCR; TCRdb's table is partial and in-frame only. The data show around 47,000 clones, around 70% seen once. Scientists isolated CD4+ T cells after an approximately 10-day culture period ended. Participants were vaccinated with two doses of either the BNT162b2 or mRNA-1273 vaccine. CDR1 and CDR2 (germline): SQVTM, ANQGSEA. J lost 4 bases, V lost 3 bases, and 8 bases had no gene match. The CDR3 is 14 residues long. Regarding the study as a whole: Common cold coronavirus cross-reactivity was shown by only 1 of 255 vaccine-induced clones in healthy vaccinees.

Sequenced here: CD4+ T cells from PBMCs cultured without peptide, sampled after COVID-19 vaccination. The receptor was derived from a human donor who received a COVID-19 vaccine. The chain carries TRBV29-1 and TRBJ2-5; 7 nucleotides line up with TRBD2. CDR3 bases: TGCAGCGTTGATCAGGGAGGGCTTCGAGAGACCCAGTACTTC. Protein sequence: CSVDQGGLRETQYF.